The sequence of this T cell receptor beta chain was determined in a study of breast tumors, draining lymph nodes, adjacent tissues. Study results and caveats: Data fit most tumor T cells coming from lymph node, expanding in tumor. Compared with basal-like, luminal-like tumors shared significantly more repertoire with nontumor tissue. The lymph node origin of tumor T cells was framed as consistent with a hypothesis, not demonstrated. Tumors had less TCR diversity than lymph nodes, more than nontumor tissue.

The germline V and J ends were trimmed by 1 base and 2 bases, with 11 bases remaining between them. CDR3 size: 15 residues. Germline CDR1 SGHDN, CDR2 FVKESK. Samples came from axillary lymph nodes draining the breast cancer. The table lists this clonotype with a count of one. Its cognate antigen is unknown. MiXCR, run by TCRdb on the multiplex PCR reads, gives a single entry per CDR3 protein. The table has some 230,000 distinct CDR3 sequences, 30% to 35% seen once. The chain has TRBV14 and TRBJ1-2; no definite D call. Sample: axillary lymph node tissue. This clonotype originated in a female donor with breast cancer. Some clones in this sample may be carry-over from other donors' samples. The CDR3 nucleotides are TGTGCCAGCAGCCAAGCCCAGACAAAAAACTATGGCTACACCTTC. As protein: CASSQAQTKNYGYTF.